These T cell receptor beta chains were read from a single sample in a study of human T cells and chemical hapten exposure. A single record per CDR3 protein comes from TCRdb applying MiXCR to the RACE reads. Of tens of thousands of distinct CDR3 sequences listed, roughly a tenth are singletons. The source material was whole blood, sampled in connection with sensitization to the hapten diphenylcyclopropenone (DPC). The receptor source for this set is a man aged 30 to 45 with alopecia areata. Some clones in this sample may be carry-over from other donors' samples. CDR3s include the opening cysteine and the closing phenylalanine or tryptophan. A D gene is named only where the DNA matches it firmly. Rows may omit the clone size; those that give it use once, few, many or a size class.

size: many; D: TRBD2; J: TRBJ2-5; V: TRBV7-6; DNA: TGTGCCAGCAGCTTAGCGTACCCTAGCGGGTTTCAAGAGACCCAGTACTTC; CDR3: CASSLAYPSGFQETQYF
size: NA; D: NA; J: TRBJ2-3; V: TRBV7-6; DNA: TGTGCCAGCAGCTCATTTCCACGGGGGCAGGGAGATACGCAGTATTTT; CDR3: CASSSFPRGQGDTQYF
size: many; D: NA; J: TRBJ1-1; V: TRBV12-3/TRBV12-4; DNA: TGTGCCAGCAGTTTCGGACAGAACACTGAAGCTTTCTTT; CDR3: CASSFGQNTEAFF
size: many; D: TRBD1; J: TRBJ2-5; V: TRBV11-3; DNA: TGTGCCAGCAGCTTAGGTTACCGGGACAGAGAGACCCAGTACTTC; CDR3: CASSLGYRDRETQYF
size: few; D: NA; J: TRBJ2-3; V: TRBV12-3/TRBV12-4; DNA: TGTGCCAGCAGTTTTTGGGGATCTAGCACAGATACGCAGTATTTT; CDR3: CASSFWGSSTDTQYF
size: NA; D: NA; J: TRBJ2-3; V: TRBV9; DNA: TGTGCCAGCAGCGTGGTCGCTAGAGCGGCAGATACGCAGTATTTT; CDR3: CASSVVARAADTQYF
size: many; D: NA; J: TRBJ2-5; V: TRBV28; DNA: TGTGCCAGCAGGACACCTGAGACCCAGTACTTC; CDR3: CASRTPETQYF
size: many; D: TRBD1; J: TRBJ1-5; V: TRBV3-1; DNA: TGTGCCAGCAGCCGAGGGACAGCAAAGAGCAATCAGCCCCAGCATTTT; CDR3: CASSRGTAKSNQPQHF
size: few; D: TRBD1; J: TRBJ1-1; V: TRBV7-3; DNA: TGTGCCAGCAGCCCCGGGACAGCGGGCACTGAAGCTTTCTTT; CDR3: CASSPGTAGTEAFF
size: NA; D: NA; J: TRBJ2-4; V: TRBV6-2/TRBV6-3; DNA: TGTGCCAGCAGTACCTACCAGGGAAACAGCATTCAGTACTTC; CDR3: CASSTYQGNSIQYF
size: NA; D: TRBD2; J: TRBJ2-5; V: TRBV5-1; DNA: TGCGCCAGCCAGGGGCTAGCGGGGCAAGAGACCCAGTACTTC; CDR3: CASQGLAGQETQYF
size: many; D: NA; J: TRBJ2-6; V: TRBV10-3; DNA: TGTGCCATCGCTGGGGGGGCCAACGTCCTGACTTTC; CDR3: CAIAGGANVLTF
size: many; D: NA; J: TRBJ1-1; V: TRBV3-1; DNA: TGTGCCAGCAGCTACTCATTTGGGTCGGCTGAAGCTTTCTTT; CDR3: CASSYSFGSAEAFF
size: NA; D: NA; J: TRBJ1-1; V: TRBV12-3/TRBV12-4; DNA: TGTGCCAGCAGTTTAGTTACGGGACATGAAGCTTTCTTT; CDR3: CASSLVTGHEAFF
size: few; D: NA; J: TRBJ1-5; V: TRBV27; DNA: TGTGCCAGCAGTTTAGCGGGGAGCAATCAGCCCCAGCATTTT; CDR3: CASSLAGSNQPQHF
size: NA; D: NA; J: TRBJ2-5; V: TRBV9; DNA: TGTGCCAGCAGCGTTTCAGTCCTGGGAGAGACCCAGTACTTC; CDR3: CASSVSVLGETQYF
size: NA; D: TRBD1; J: TRBJ1-1; V: TRBV29-1; DNA: TGCAGCGTCGCCCGGACAGGGGGCACTGAAGCTTTCTTT; CDR3: CSVARTGGTEAFF
size: many; D: TRBD2; J: TRBJ2-7; V: TRBV2; DNA: TGTGCCAGCCGCCGTGAGAGCGGGGACTACGAGCAGTACTTC; CDR3: CASRRESGDYEQYF
size: many; D: TRBD1; J: TRBJ1-6; V: TRBV9; DNA: TGTGCCAGCAGCAGGACAGGGGCCCTCAATTCACCCCTCCACTTT; CDR3: CASSRTGALNSPLHF
size: NA; D: TRBD1; J: TRBJ2-7; V: TRBV29-1; DNA: TGCAGCGCTACAGGGGTTTCCTACGAGCAGTACTTC; CDR3: CSATGVSYEQYF
size: NA; D: TRBD2; J: TRBJ2-2; V: TRBV6-5; DNA: TGTGCCAGCAGCCTAGCGGGACGGGACACCGGGGAGCTGTTTTTT; CDR3: CASSLAGRDTGELFF
size: few; D: TRBD2; J: TRBJ2-3; V: TRBV7-2; DNA: TGTGCCAGCAGCTTAGGGTCGACTAGCGGGGGATATACGCAGTATTTT; CDR3: CASSLGSTSGGYTQYF
size: few; D: NA; J: TRBJ2-1; V: TRBV5-1; DNA: TGCGCCAGCAGCTTGGAAGGGGAGCAGTTCTTC; CDR3: CASSLEGEQFF
size: many; D: TRBD2; J: TRBJ2-5; V: TRBV5-1; DNA: TGCGCCAGCAGCAGGGCGGGAGGGCAAGAGACCCAGTACTTC; CDR3: CASSRAGGQETQYF
size: few; D: NA; J: TRBJ1-3; V: TRBV10-3; DNA: TGTGCCATCAGTGAGTCGACGGGAGACAGAACAGCTGGAAACACCATATATTTT; CDR3: CAISESTGDRTAGNTIYF
size: NA; D: NA; J: TRBJ1-2; V: TRBV7-2; DNA: TGTGCCAGCAGCCCCCCAGGCAGCGCATATGGCTACACCTTC; CDR3: CASSPPGSAYGYTF
size: many; D: TRBD1; J: TRBJ2-6; V: TRBV3-1; DNA: TGTGCCAGCAGCCCGCCCGGACAGGGCGCTGGGGCCAACGTCCTGACTTTC; CDR3: CASSPPGQGAGANVLTF
size: many; D: TRBD1; J: TRBJ1-1; V: TRBV6-6; DNA: TGTGCCAGCAGTTACAAGACAGGGGGAAGGACTGAAGCTTTCTTT; CDR3: CASSYKTGGRTEAFF
size: NA; D: NA; J: TRBJ2-1; V: TRBV11-2; DNA: TGTGCCAGCATGCCCGGGGGCCGCGGGGCTGCCTACAATGAGCAGTTCTTC; CDR3: CASMPGGRGAAYNEQFF
size: few; D: TRBD2; J: TRBJ2-1; V: TRBV4-3; DNA: TGCGCCAGCAGCGTGGGACTAGCGGGATCCTACAATGAGCAGTTCTTC; CDR3: CASSVGLAGSYNEQFF
size: once; D: NA; J: TRBJ1-1; V: TRBV28; DNA: TGTGCCATCAAGAGACGGGAGATGAACACTGAAGCTTTCTTT; CDR3: CAIKRREMNTEAFF
size: NA; D: NA; J: TRBJ2-7; V: TRBV20-1; DNA: TGCAGTGCTAGTCCCAGCTCCTACGAGCAGTACTTC; CDR3: CSASPSSYEQYF
size: many; D: TRBD1; J: TRBJ2-4; V: TRBV7-9; DNA: TGTGCCAGCAGCTCCAGCGGGACAGGGAAGCCGGAAGCCAAAAACATTCAGTACTTC; CDR3: CASSSSGTGKPEAKNIQYF
size: NA; D: NA; J: TRBJ2-5; V: TRBV29-1; DNA: TGCAGCGTTGGAAGATCCGGGACCCAAGAGACCCAGTACTTC; CDR3: CSVGRSGTQETQYF
size: NA; D: NA; J: TRBJ2-1; V: TRBV11-1; DNA: TGTGCCAGCAGCCAGAGACGGTATGAGCAGTTCTTC; CDR3: CASSQRRYEQFF
size: many; D: NA; J: TRBJ2-7; V: TRBV12-3/TRBV12-4; DNA: TGTGCCAGCAGTTTAGTGGCAGCGTCCGAGCAGTACTTC; CDR3: CASSLVAASEQYF
size: many; D: NA; J: TRBJ2-3; V: TRBV11-2; DNA: TGTGCCAGCAGCTTAGATTATTGGACATCAAGCACAGATACGCAGTATTTT; CDR3: CASSLDYWTSSTDTQYF
size: few; D: NA; J: TRBJ2-5; V: TRBV3-1; DNA: TGTGCCAGCAGCCCCCCAGGGACCCAGTACTTC; CDR3: CASSPPGTQYF
size: few; D: NA; J: TRBJ1-1; V: TRBV29-1; DNA: TGCAGCGTTGAAGGAACGGGGGGAAGGCACACTGAAGCTTTCTTT; CDR3: CSVEGTGGRHTEAFF
size: NA; D: TRBD1; J: TRBJ2-3; V: TRBV6-5; DNA: TGTGCCAGCAGTTGGGACAGGGTATGGGGCACAGATACGCAGTATTTT; CDR3: CASSWDRVWGTDTQYF
size: many; D: NA; J: TRBJ2-1; V: TRBV11-3; DNA: TGTGCCAGCAGCTTAGAAGGACTCGGGGAGCAGTTCTTC; CDR3: CASSLEGLGEQFF
size: NA; D: NA; J: TRBJ2-1; V: TRBV7-2; DNA: TGTGCCAGCAGCTTAGGAGTAAGCTCCTACAATGAGCAGTTCTTC; CDR3: CASSLGVSSYNEQFF